The next 9 T cell receptor beta chains were all read from a single sample in a study of identical twins. One entry per CDR3 protein results from TCRdb running MiXCR on the 5' RACE reads. The table records fewer than 250,000 distinct CDR3 sequences, about 7.5% of them present only once. The same specimen was also included in a second study, on yellow fever vaccine responses in identical twins.

The specimen sequenced was memory (CD45RO+) T cells sorted from blood. The receptors stem from a woman aged 18 to 35 in good health.

This clonotype was counted many times. The chain uses TRBV5-1 and TRBJ2-3; D gene ambiguous. The CDR3 has 16 amino acids. The germline V and J ends were trimmed by 1 base and 2 bases, with 14 bases remaining between them. The germline gives CDR1 SGHRS, CDR2 YFSETQ. CDR3 in amino acids: CASSLQAGLPTDTQYF. DNA of the CDR3: TGCGCCAGCAGCTTGCAAGCCGGGCTGCCCACAGATACGCAGTATTTT.

There are many counts of this clonotype. This chain connects TRBV7-8 to TRBJ2-5; 10 nucleotides align to TRBD2. The CDR3 extends over 15 amino acids. Trimming removed 1 base from V and 4 bases from J; junction bases left unmatched: 3. CDR1 is SGHVS and CDR2 is FQNEAQ in the germline V gene. The CDR3 region is CASSLVAGGSETQYF. The DNA of the CDR3 is TGTGCCAGCAGCTTAGTAGCGGGAGGATCAGAGACCCAGTACTTC.

This clonotype was seen at least ten times. The rearrangement uses TRBV4-3 and TRBJ2-5; D might be TRBD2 (5 bases). The CDR3 covers 13 residues. Germline-derived CDR1 and CDR2 are LGHNA and YSLEER. Between the trimmed V and J ends, which lost 5 bases and 3 bases, there was a span of 10 bases. CDR3 sequence reads: CASSGLLEETQYF. In nucleotides, the CDR3 is TGCGCCAGCAGCGGACTCCTGGAAGAGACCCAGTACTTC.

The V and J genes are TRBV6-2 or TRBV6-3 and TRBJ2-3; possible D gene TRBD2, 6 bases. CDR3 length: 15 residues. The V gene's germline CDR1 is MNHEY and CDR2 SVGEGT. V was trimmed by 2 bases and J by 1 base, leaving 10 bases between them. In DNA form, the CDR3 reads TGTGCCAGCAGTTACCTCGCTAGCGGCACAGATACGCAGTATTTT. The encoded protein is CASSYLASGTDTQYF.

This clonotype was recorded many times. This chain uses TRBV20-1 with TRBJ2-5, with D hard to call. The CDR3 has 14 amino acids. Trimming pared 4 bases from V and 7 bases from J, leaving 19 bases between. Germline lookup yields CDR1 DFQATT and CDR2 SNEGSKA (reference sequence). CDR3 sequence (DNA): TGCAGTGCTACCAGGCTTAGCACGGTGGGGACCCAGTACTTC. Translated, it gives CSATRLSTVGTQYF.

The chain uses TRBV14 and TRBJ1-1; TRBD1 matches at 8 bases. V trimming: 2 bases; J trimming: 1 base; junction bases outside the gene matches: 3. The CDR3 spans 15 residues. CDR1 is SGHDN and CDR2 is FVKESK in the germline V gene. The chain's CDR3 is CASSQLGQGNTEAFF. DNA of the CDR3: TGTGCCAGCAGCCAACTCGGACAGGGGAACACTGAAGCTTTCTTT.

This clonotype was recorded at least ten times. CDR3 nucleotide sequence: TGCAGCGTTGACTTAGGGTCAGATACGCAGTATTTT. Protein product: CSVDLGSDTQYF. The gene calls are TRBV29-1 and TRBJ2-3; D is ambiguous. Trimming removed 3 bases from V and 4 bases from J, with 8 bases in between. This CDR3 spans 12 amino acids. CDR1 SQVTM and CDR2 ANQGSEA come from the germline V gene.

This clonotype was seen a handful of times. This chain uses TRBV28 with TRBJ2-5, with D perhaps matching TRBD2 (6 bases). The CDR3 runs to 15 residues. With 4 bases removed from V and 2 bases from J, the gap between germline ends came to 14 bases. Per germline, CDR1 MDHEN and CDR2 SYDVKM. The CDR3 is CASSSAGRGQETQYF. The CDR3 DNA reads as TGTGCCAGCAGTTCCGCGGGGCGGGGACAAGAGACCCAGTACTTC.

This clonotype occurred a few times. This sequence joins TRBV5-6 and TRBJ2-5, with TRBD2 identical over 12 bases. Germline values: CDR1 SGHDT, CDR2 YYEEEE. CDR3 size: 16 residues. V gave up 3 bases and J gave up 5 bases; unmatched junction bases: 8. The CDR3 sequence is CASSSQLAGGYETQYF. CDR3 DNA: TGTGCCAGCAGCTCCCAACTAGCGGGGGGCTATGAGACCCAGTACTTC.